This TCR beta chain emerged from a study of T cell responses to AZD1222 COVID-19 vaccine. CDR1 is MNHEY and CDR2 is SVGEGT in the germline V gene. With 2 bases removed from V and 4 bases from J, the gap between germline ends came to 1 base. There are 11 residues in the CDR3. Sequencing used immunoSEQ multiplex PCR; TCRdb keeps in-frame clones, though not all of them. Among approximately 79,000 clones listed, 83% were seen once. The rearrangement links TRBV6-2 or TRBV6-3 to TRBJ2-3; D unresolved. This clonotype was obtained from an adult who received the AZD1222 COVID-19 vaccine. The sequences come from peripheral blood, collected 28 days after the second AZD1222 dose. The CDR3 DNA follows: TGTGCCAGCAGTTACCCAGATACGCAGTATTTT. It specifies CASSYPDTQYF.